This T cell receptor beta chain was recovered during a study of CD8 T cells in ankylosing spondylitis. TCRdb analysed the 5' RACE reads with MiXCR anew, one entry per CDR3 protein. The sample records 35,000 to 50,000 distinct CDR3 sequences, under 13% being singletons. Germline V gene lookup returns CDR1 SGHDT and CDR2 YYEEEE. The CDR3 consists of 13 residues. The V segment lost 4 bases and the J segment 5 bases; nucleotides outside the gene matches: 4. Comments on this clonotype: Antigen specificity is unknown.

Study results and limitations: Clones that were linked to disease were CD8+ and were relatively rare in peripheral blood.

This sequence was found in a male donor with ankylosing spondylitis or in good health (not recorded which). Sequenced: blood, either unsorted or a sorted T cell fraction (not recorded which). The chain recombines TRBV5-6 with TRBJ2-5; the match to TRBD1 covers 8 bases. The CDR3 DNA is TGTGCCAGCAGCCCCGGGACAGGCGAGACCCAGTACTTC. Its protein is CASSPGTGETQYF. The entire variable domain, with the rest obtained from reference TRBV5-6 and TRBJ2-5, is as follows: DAGVTQSPTHLIKTRGQQVTLRCSPKSGHDTVSWYQQALGQGPQFIFQYYEEEERQRGNFPDRFSGHQFPNYSSELNVNALLLGDSALYLCASSPGTGETQYFGPGTRLLVL.